Listed below are T cell receptor beta chains from one sample, sequenced in a study of T-cell memory formation after mild COVID-19. TCRdb called the 5' RACE reads again in MiXCR, with one record for every CDR3 protein. The table has some 320,000 distinct CDR3 sequences, about a sixth seen once. Sequencing was performed on PBMCs or a T cell subset sorted from them (not recorded which). Receptors were obtained from a man aged 18 to 35 who had mild COVID-19 (a few samples of this study predate the infection). Cell type and time point are not known. Each CDR3 is given with its conserved first and last residue. A D gene is named only where the DNA matches it firmly. Only some rows state a clone size, as once, few, many or a class for expanded clones.

j_call d_call clone_size cdr3_length v_call cdr3_aa cdr3_nt
TRBJ2-3 NA few 12 TRBV10-3 CAISDAGTTQYF TGTGCCATCAGTGATGCGGGGACTACGCAGTATTTT
TRBJ2-5 TRBD1 NA 14 TRBV5-4 CASSHRGSPETQYF TGTGCCAGCAGCCACAGGGGATCCCCGGAGACCCAGTACTTC
TRBJ2-3 NA few 14 TRBV6-2/TRBV6-3 CASTKTVPADTQYF TGTGCCAGCACCAAGACAGTTCCGGCAGATACGCAGTATTTT
TRBJ2-2 NA many 12 TRBV9 CASSPTTGELFF TGTGCCAGCAGCCCAACGACCGGGGAGCTGTTTTTT
TRBJ2-7 TRBD1 NA 15 TRBV7-9 CASSSQQGSSYEQYF TGTGCCAGCAGCTCCCAACAGGGGTCATCCTACGAGCAGTACTTC
TRBJ1-2 NA NA 14 TRBV6-5 CASSYSIPLGGYTF TGTGCCAGCAGTTACTCGATTCCGTTGGGGGGCTACACCTTC
TRBJ2-4 TRBD1 NA 12 TRBV20-1 CSEQGAGNIQYF TGCAGTGAGCAGGGGGCGGGAAACATTCAGTACTTC
TRBJ2-3 NA few 16 TRBV18 CASSPPSGRITDTQYF TGTGCCAGCTCACCACCCTCCGGACGGATCACAGATACGCAGTATTTT
TRBJ1-2 NA many 13 TRBV6-5 CASSYSARDGYTF TGTGCCAGCAGTTACAGTGCACGGGATGGCTACACCTTC
TRBJ1-4 TRBD1 many 14 TRBV5-1 CASSSGTGVEKLFF TGCGCCAGCAGCTCCGGGACAGGGGTGGAAAAACTGTTTTTT
TRBJ2-2 TRBD1 few 15 TRBV7-3 CASSPGTGIPGELFF TGTGCCAGCAGCCCCGGGACAGGGATCCCCGGGGAGCTGTTTTTT
TRBJ2-5 NA NA 12 TRBV12-3/TRBV12-4 CASSFSEETQYF TGTGCCAGCAGTTTTTCAGAAGAGACCCAGTACTTC
TRBJ2-5 NA NA 15 TRBV20-1 CSAGTGLTMRETQYF TGCAGTGCTGGCACGGGACTTACAATGCGGGAGACCCAGTACTTC
TRBJ1-4 NA NA 17 TRBV4-1 CASSQNAPRGTNEKLFF TGCGCCAGCAGCCAAAACGCACCTCGGGGAACTAATGAAAAACTGTTTTTT
TRBJ2-3 TRBD2 NA 15 TRBV7-2 CASSLAWTRANTQYF TGTGCCAGCAGCTTAGCGTGGACTAGAGCAAATACGCAGTATTTT
TRBJ1-3 NA NA 12 TRBV4-2 CAAGDTGNTIYF TGTGCCGCGGGGGATACTGGAAACACCATATATTTT
TRBJ2-7 NA once 14 TRBV5-1 CASSLSQGGYEQYF TGCGCCAGCAGCTTGTCACAGGGAGGATACGAGCAGTACTTC
TRBJ1-5 NA few 14 TRBV29-1 CSVVVGGPQQPQHF TGCAGCGTTGTTGTTGGGGGTCCCCAGCAGCCCCAGCATTTT
TRBJ1-2 TRBD1 few 14 TRBV7-8 CASSNRGQAVGYTF TGTGCCAGCAGCAACAGAGGACAGGCCGTAGGCTACACCTTC
TRBJ2-7 NA NA 12 TRBV10-1 CASRSLRNEQYF TGCGCCAGCAGGAGTTTGAGAAACGAGCAGTACTTC
TRBJ2-2 NA NA 14 TRBV4-2 CASSQEGVTGELFF TGTGCCAGCAGCCAAGAAGGGGTGACCGGGGAGCTGTTTTTT
TRBJ2-3 TRBD1 NA 16 TRBV24-1 CATSDGTGGYTDTQYF TGTGCCACCAGTGATGGTACAGGGGGATACACAGATACGCAGTATTTT
TRBJ1-6 NA NA 20 TRBV14 CASSQEALWPVRSYNSPLHF TGTGCCAGCAGCCAAGAGGCTCTGTGGCCAGTCCGCTCCTATAATTCACCCCTCCACTTT
TRBJ1-2 NA few 17 TRBV6-5 CASRGGKASPPISGYTF TGTGCCAGCAGGGGTGGCAAGGCCTCCCCTCCTATAAGTGGCTACACCTTC
TRBJ2-1 NA few 14 TRBV12-3/TRBV12-4 CASSHLASGNEQFF TGTGCCAGCAGTCACCTAGCGAGTGGCAATGAGCAGTTCTTC
TRBJ2-1 TRBD2 many 16 TRBV24-1 CATSGPGLGGGNEQFF TGTGCCACCAGTGGACCGGGACTAGGCGGGGGGAATGAGCAGTTCTTC
TRBJ2-3 TRBD1 once 15 TRBV24-1 CATSDLGQDTDTQYF TGTGCCACCAGTGATTTGGGACAGGACACAGATACGCAGTATTTT
TRBJ2-1 NA few 15 TRBV7-2 CASSLGDDSYNEQFF TGTGCCAGCAGCTTAGGGGACGACTCCTACAATGAGCAGTTCTTC
TRBJ1-1 TRBD1 few 14 TRBV5-1 CASSHDRGNTEAFF TGCGCCAGCAGCCATGACAGGGGTAACACTGAAGCTTTCTTT
TRBJ2-3 NA NA 13 TRBV7-9 CASSLLPSDRQYF TGTGCCAGCAGCTTATTACCTTCAGATAGGCAGTATTTT
TRBJ2-7 NA few 10 TRBV5-3 CARLSCEQYF TGTGCCAGACTCTCCTGCGAGCAGTACTTC
TRBJ1-4 NA few 15 TRBV19 CASSILGSTNEKLFF TGTGCCAGTAGTATATTGGGTTCGACTAATGAAAAACTGTTTTTT
TRBJ2-6 TRBD2 few 15 TRBV4-3 CASSPGAGGANVLTF TGCGCCAGCAGCCCCGGAGCGGGAGGGGCCAACGTCCTGACTTTC
TRBJ2-6 NA NA 15 TRBV19 CASSIISAGANVLTF TGTGCCAGTAGTATTATCTCTGCTGGGGCCAACGTCCTGACTTTC
TRBJ2-1 NA NA 11 TRBV18 CASSPFKAQFF TGTGCCAGCTCACCATTTAAGGCACAGTTCTTC
TRBJ1-1 TRBD1 few 15 TRBV5-6 CASSFDRGSDTEAFF TGTGCCAGCAGCTTTGACAGGGGAAGCGACACTGAAGCTTTCTTT
TRBJ2-5 NA NA 13 TRBV23-1 CASNRRPQETQYF TGCGCATCAAATAGGAGACCCCAAGAGACCCAGTACTTC
TRBJ2-1 NA few 12 TRBV24-1 CATGDPHNEQFF TGTGCCACCGGAGACCCACACAATGAGCAGTTCTTC
TRBJ2-1 TRBD1 NA 16 TRBV7-3 CASSLSWTGVTNEQFF TGTGCCAGCAGCTTAAGTTGGACAGGGGTTACAAATGAGCAGTTCTTC
TRBJ2-7 TRBD1 few 12 TRBV9 CASSETGVEQYF TGTGCCAGCAGCGAGACAGGGGTCGAGCAGTACTTC
TRBJ2-7 NA NA 15 TRBV12-3/TRBV12-4 CASTPGQGGSYEQYF TGTGCCAGCACCCCAGGGCAGGGGGGGTCCTACGAGCAGTACTTC
TRBJ1-1 TRBD1 many 14 TRBV7-9 CASFRGGTVTEAFF TGTGCCAGCTTCCGAGGGGGCACGGTCACTGAAGCTTTCTTT
TRBJ2-3 NA many 13 TRBV5-1 CASNEQGSDTQYF TGCGCCAGCAACGAACAGGGATCAGATACGCAGTATTTT
TRBJ2-4 NA NA 14 TRBV11-2 CASNPRAGSDIQYF TGTGCCAGCAACCCCCGGGCAGGGAGTGACATTCAGTACTTC
TRBJ2-3 TRBD2 NA 15 TRBV30 CAWTAGGGSTDTQYF TGTGCCTGGACCGCGGGGGGCGGTTCCACAGATACGCAGTATTTT
TRBJ2-3 TRBD2 NA 19 TRBV6-2/TRBV6-3 CASKTQPGLAGPSTNTQYF TGTGCCAGCAAGACTCAACCGGGACTAGCGGGGCCGAGCACGAATACGCAGTATTTT
TRBJ2-7 NA few 17 TRBV4-1 CASSQDLQGKRSYEQYF TGCGCCAGCAGCCAAGATCTCCAGGGAAAAAGGTCCTACGAGCAGTACTTC
TRBJ2-3 TRBD1 NA 15 TRBV28 CASSRHGTGTDTQYF TGTGCCAGCAGTCGCCATGGGACAGGGACAGATACGCAGTATTTT
TRBJ2-3 NA many 11 TRBV14 CASSHTDTQYF TGTGCCAGCAGCCACACAGATACGCAGTATTTT
TRBJ2-5 NA NA 17 TRBV5-1 CASSFTAGAGGQETQYF TGCGCCAGCAGCTTCACCGCCGGGGCCGGAGGACAAGAGACCCAGTACTTC
TRBJ1-2 NA NA 15 TRBV4-2 CASSQDVTLPAGYTF TGTGCCAGCAGCCAAGATGTGACATTACCGGCGGGCTACACCTTC
TRBJ2-3 NA NA 13 TRBV10-3 CAISELPPDTQYF TGTGCCATCAGTGAGCTCCCCCCAGATACGCAGTATTTT
TRBJ1-1 NA few 14 TRBV3-1 CASSGRGMNTEAFF TGTGCCAGCAGCGGACGGGGTATGAACACTGAAGCTTTCTTT
TRBJ2-1 TRBD2 NA 20 TRBV5-5 CASRPSAMRGAPSSYNEQFF TGTGCCAGCAGACCCTCCGCGATGCGGGGGGCCCCGAGCTCCTACAATGAGCAGTTCTTC
TRBJ2-7 NA many 13 TRBV19 CASSPASNYEQYF TGTGCCAGTAGTCCTGCCAGCAACTACGAGCAGTACTTC